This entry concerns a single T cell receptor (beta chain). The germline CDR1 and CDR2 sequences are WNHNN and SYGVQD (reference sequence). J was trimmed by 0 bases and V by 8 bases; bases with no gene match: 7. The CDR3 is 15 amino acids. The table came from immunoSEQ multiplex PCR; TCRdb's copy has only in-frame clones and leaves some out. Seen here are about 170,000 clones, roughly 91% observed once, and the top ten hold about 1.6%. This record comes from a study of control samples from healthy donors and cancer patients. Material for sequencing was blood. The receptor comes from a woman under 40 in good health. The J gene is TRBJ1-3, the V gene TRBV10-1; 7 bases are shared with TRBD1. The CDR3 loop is CASRPGQFSGNTIYF. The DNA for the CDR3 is TGCGCCAGCCGACCGGGACAGTTCTCTGGAAACACCATATATTTT.